One sample yielded the 11 T cell receptor beta chains listed below, sequenced in a study of T cells in Graves' hyperthyroidism and ophthalmopathy. TCR beta CDR3 region amplification was performed from RNA transcripts. When the TCR CDR3 underwent first-round RT-PCR, the HTBI primer set was used. TCRdb used MiXCR to reprocess the multiplex PCR reads, holding one entry per CDR3 protein. The sample consists of 530,000 or so distinct CDR3 sequences, approximately 17% of them appearing once. Material for sequencing was blood. The receptors here all came from a woman aged 18-29 years with Graves' ophthalmopathy.

The V gene is TRBV6-1, the J gene TRBJ2-1, with 9 bases that match TRBD2. The CDR3 runs 15 residues. From germline, CDR1 is MNHNS and CDR2 SASEGT. The V segment lost 3 bases and the J segment 2 bases; nucleotides outside the gene matches: 2. The CDR3 region is CASSEGGGAYNEQFF. CDR3 coding DNA: TGTGCCAGCAGTGAGGGCGGGGGGGCCTACAATGAGCAGTTCTTC.

This clonotype was detected ten times or more. At one of its ends the junction is not consistent with the germline gene, which may arise from a read error. The chain uses TRBV7-7 and TRBJ2-1; tentative D call: TRBD2 (5 bases). The CDR3 has 15 amino acids. CDR1 is SSHAT and CDR2 is FNYEAQ in the germline V gene (reference sequence). CDR3 amino acids: CASSFSDSRANEQFF. In DNA form, the CDR3 reads TGTGCTAGCAGCTTTTCCGACTCGAGGGCCAATGAGCAGTTCTTC.

The chain couples TRBV12-3 or TRBV12-4 to TRBJ2-5; no reliable D call. This CDR3 has 13 residues. Trimming removed 6 bases from V and 6 bases from J, with 14 bases in between. The CDR3 DNA reads TGTGCCAGCAGCCCAGGTTTGAGGCAGACCCAGTACTTC. Its translation is CASSPGLRQTQYF.

This clonotype turned up a few times. The chain carries TRBV20-1 and TRBJ1-5; unclear D gene. CDR1 and CDR2 (germline): DFQATT, SNEGSKA (reference sequence). The ends were cut back, 0 bases at V and 1 base at J, with 25 bases in the middle. CDR3 length equals 20 residues. The chain's CDR3 is CSARDITGTALFPSNQPQHF. The DNA of the CDR3 is TGCAGTGCTAGAGATATTACGGGAACAGCCCTTTTCCCAAGCAATCAGCCCCAGCATTTT.

A word on this clonotype: A much larger clone sits a single nucleotide away, making a read error possible. The chain couples TRBV7-2 to TRBJ2-3; 13 bases are a match to TRBD2. In germline, CDR1 is SGHTA, CDR2 FQGNSA. The CDR3 runs 16 residues. Losses at the gene ends were 6 bases for V and 0 bases for J; bases not matched to a gene: 3. For the CDR3, the DNA is TGTGCCAGCAGAGGACTAGCGGGGGCTAGCACAGATACGCAGTATTTT. This codes for CASRGLAGASTDTQYF.

This clonotype has a handful of counts. The rearrangement joins TRBV6-2 or TRBV6-3 to TRBJ2-1; maybe TRBD2 (6 bases). The length of the CDR3 is 15 residues. V lost 6 bases and J 7 bases, leaving 19 bases between the germline ends. Per germline, CDR1 MNHEY and CDR2 SVGEGT. This chain's CDR3 is CASRELARSGNEQFF. The CDR3 DNA follows: TGTGCCAGCAGGGAACTAGCCCGGAGTGGGAATGAGCAGTTCTTC.

The chain carries TRBV20-1 and TRBJ1-6; D ambiguous. This CDR3 spans 12 amino acids. Germline V gives CDR1 DFQATT, CDR2 SNEGSKA (reference sequence). The V end was cut by 4 bases, the J end by 5 bases, with 6 bases between. Here the CDR3 DNA reads TGCAGTGCTACCGAGAATAATTCACCCCTCCACTTT. This encodes CSATENNSPLHF.

V and J are TRBV6-1 and TRBJ1-1; D ambiguous. Trimming left V 0 bases short and J 1 base short, with 12 bases between. Germline V gives CDR1 MNHNS, CDR2 SASEGT. There are 16 residues in the CDR3. CDR3 loop: CASSEASGVTNTEAFF. The CDR3 nucleotides read TGTGCCAGCAGTGAAGCGTCAGGAGTGACGAACACTGAAGCTTTCTTT.

This clonotype was recorded at least ten times. The genes are TRBV3-1 and TRBJ1-2, with D unresolved. Germline V gene lookup returns CDR1 LGHDT and CDR2 YNNKEL (reference sequence). The CDR3 is made up of 15 amino acids. V was shortened by 0 bases and J by 0 bases, with 8 bases between the two germline ends. The CDR3 DNA follows: TGTGCCAGCAGCCAAGATTGGTTAGCTAACTATGGCTACACCTTC. This gives the protein CASSQDWLANYGYTF.

This clonotype was counted at least ten times. V is TRBV6-5 and J is TRBJ2-7, with D perhaps TRBD2 (6 bases). V lost 2 bases to trimming and J lost 7 bases, with 9 bases between them. CDR3 size: 12 residues. The germline CDR1 and CDR2 sequences are MNHEY and SVGAGI. The CDR3, as DNA: TGTGCCAGCAGTTACGACGGGGGTGAGCAGTACTTC. It yields the protein CASSYDGGEQYF.

This clonotype was counted ten times or more. This chain uses TRBV6-5 with TRBJ2-2; D is perhaps TRBD1 (6 bases). CDR1 MNHEY and CDR2 SVGAGI come from the germline V gene. The V end was cut by 0 bases, the J end by 7 bases, with 15 bases between. The CDR3 covers 16 residues. Here the CDR3 DNA reads TGTGCCAGCAGTTACTCCAAGACAGGCCGGGGCGGGGAGCTGTTTTTT. The encoded protein is CASSYSKTGRGGELFF.